This TCR beta chain is drawn from a study of response to subunit inactivated influenza vaccine. General observations from the study: Each seasonal flu vaccination may recruit only limited new T cells, authors suggested.

In germline, CDR1 is DFQATT, CDR2 SNEGSKA (reference sequence). This CDR3 has 15 amino acids. Trimming shortened V by 2 bases and J by 0 bases, and 11 bases separated the two germline ends. TCRdb re-called the RT-PCR reads through MiXCR, storing one row per CDR3 protein. The sample has 600,000 to 700,000 distinct CDR3 sequences, 14% seen once. For this clonotype: The antigen is not known.

The source is a man over 45 who received an inactivated influenza vaccine. Here the sequenced sample was PBMCs from blood, taken 14 to 15 days before vaccination. V is TRBV20-1 and J is TRBJ2-1; D is unresolved. This chain's CDR3 is CSARSGPSSYNEQFF. CDR3 DNA: TGCAGTGCTAGATCTGGTCCGAGCTCCTACAATGAGCAGTTCTTC.